The rows below give T cell receptor beta chains drawn from one sample of a study of cytomegalovirus exposure and HLA in healthy donors. The repertoire was sequenced with immunoSEQ multiplex PCR; TCRdb's copy has only in-frame clones and lacks some. This sample yields about 180,000 clones, of which around 76% are seen a single time; around 2.3% belongs to the top ten. The source material was PBMCs. The receptors originated from a woman aged 30 to 39 in good health and CMV-seropositive. CDR3s include the opening cysteine and the closing phenylalanine or tryptophan. Fields, in order: CDR3 protein, CDR3 DNA, clone size, J gene, V gene, D gene. A D gene is named only where the DNA matches it firmly. The size field is filled for only some rows; it gives once, few, many or a size class.

CDR3aa: CATSRTTGPPLGNTIYF
CDR3nt: TGTGCCACCAGCAGAACGACAGGGCCACCCCTTGGAAACACCATATATTTT
abundance: once
j_gene: TRBJ1-3
v_gene: TRBV15
d_gene: TRBD1

CDR3aa: CSASDGALHF
CDR3nt: TGCAGTGCTAGCGATGGAGCCCTCCACTTT
abundance: once
j_gene: TRBJ1-6
v_gene: TRBV20-1
d_gene: NA

CDR3aa: CASSQAPGTGNYGYTF
CDR3nt: TGTGCCAGCAGCCAAGCACCCGGGACAGGGAACTATGGCTACACCTTC
abundance: few
j_gene: TRBJ1-2
v_gene: TRBV5-4
d_gene: TRBD1

CDR3aa: CASSLNSYEQYF
CDR3nt: TGTGCCAGCAGCTTAAACAGCTACGAGCAGTACTTC
abundance: NA
j_gene: TRBJ2-7
v_gene: TRBV7-2
d_gene: NA

CDR3aa: CASSVGGVRRETQYF
CDR3nt: TGTGCCAGCAGCGTAGGTGGGGTTCGGAGGGAGACCCAGTACTTC
abundance: NA
j_gene: TRBJ2-5
v_gene: TRBV9
d_gene: NA

CDR3aa: CASSQDRTSGANVLTF
CDR3nt: TGTGCCAGCAGCCAAGACAGGACCTCTGGGGCCAACGTCCTGACTTTC
abundance: NA
j_gene: TRBJ2-6
v_gene: TRBV27
d_gene: NA

CDR3aa: CASSVVPGTYEQYF
CDR3nt: TGTGCCAGCAGCGTAGTGCCGGGGACCTACGAGCAGTACTTC
abundance: NA
j_gene: TRBJ2-7
v_gene: TRBV9
d_gene: NA

CDR3aa: CASIRGSGRDYEQYF
CDR3nt: TGTGCCAGCATTCGAGGTTCGGGCCGGGACTACGAGCAGTACTTC
abundance: NA
j_gene: TRBJ2-7
v_gene: TRBV6-6
d_gene: NA

CDR3aa: CASSFNPSRQYF
CDR3nt: TGTGCCAGCAGTTTCAACCCCTCGAGGCAGTACTTC
abundance: NA
j_gene: TRBJ2-7
v_gene: TRBV28
d_gene: NA

CDR3aa: CASSSSGGLHNQPQHF
CDR3nt: TGTGCCAGTAGTTCTTCAGGGGGATTGCATAATCAGCCCCAGCATTTT
abundance: NA
j_gene: TRBJ1-5
v_gene: TRBV19
d_gene: TRBD1

CDR3aa: CASSPLGSGYTF
CDR3nt: TGTGCCAGCAGCCCCTTGGGTAGCGGCTACACCTTC
abundance: few
j_gene: TRBJ1-2
v_gene: TRBV7-9
d_gene: NA

CDR3aa: CASSTGLSNQPQHF
CDR3nt: TGTGCCAGCAGCACAGGCTTAAGCAATCAGCCCCAGCATTTT
abundance: NA
j_gene: TRBJ1-5
v_gene: TRBV5-4
d_gene: NA

CDR3aa: CASSSGAPYEQYF
CDR3nt: TGTGCCAGCAGTTCAGGTGCTCCCTACGAGCAGTACTTC
abundance: NA
j_gene: TRBJ2-7
v_gene: TRBV6-1
d_gene: NA

CDR3aa: CASSPEGGGDYGYTF
CDR3nt: TGTGCCAGCAGCCCAGAGGGAGGGGGTGACTATGGCTACACCTTC
abundance: NA
j_gene: TRBJ1-2
v_gene: TRBV4-2
d_gene: NA

CDR3aa: CASSPSAYTYNEQFF
CDR3nt: TGCGCCAGCAGCCCTTCTGCCTATACCTACAATGAGCAGTTCTTC
abundance: few
j_gene: TRBJ2-1
v_gene: TRBV5-1
d_gene: NA

CDR3aa: CASSPRRDTQYF
CDR3nt: TGTGCCAGCAGCCCTAGGCGGGATACGCAGTATTTT
abundance: NA
j_gene: TRBJ2-3
v_gene: TRBV11-3
d_gene: NA

CDR3aa: CASSHRTGEETQYF
CDR3nt: TGTGCCAGCAGCCACCGGACGGGGGAAGAGACCCAGTACTTC
abundance: NA
j_gene: TRBJ2-5
v_gene: TRBV7-8
d_gene: NA

CDR3aa: CATSPFVSEKLFF
CDR3nt: TGTGCCACCAGCCCGTTCGTCAGTGAAAAACTGTTTTTT
abundance: NA
j_gene: TRBJ1-4
v_gene: TRBV15
d_gene: NA

CDR3aa: CASSFRPGSRELFF
CDR3nt: TGTGCCAGCAGCTTTCGGCCAGGCAGCAGGGAGCTGTTTTTT
abundance: NA
j_gene: TRBJ2-2
v_gene: TRBV7-9
d_gene: NA

CDR3aa: CASSLTKEQRYEQYF
CDR3nt: TGTGCCAGCAGCTTAACAAAAGAGCAGCGCTACGAGCAGTACTTC
abundance: NA
j_gene: TRBJ2-7
v_gene: TRBV7-2
d_gene: NA

CDR3aa: CASSDLGGGDSGNTIYF
CDR3nt: TGCGCCAGCAGCGATCTCGGGGGGGGTGATTCTGGAAACACCATATATTTT
abundance: NA
j_gene: TRBJ1-3
v_gene: TRBV4-3
d_gene: NA

CDR3aa: CASTISGGRYNEQFF
CDR3nt: TGCGCCAGCACCATCAGCGGGGGACGTTACAATGAGCAGTTCTTC
abundance: NA
j_gene: TRBJ2-1
v_gene: TRBV10-2
d_gene: TRBD2

CDR3aa: CASSQVGGQGVSDTQYF
CDR3nt: TGTGCCAGCAGCCAAGTGGGGGGACAGGGGGTCTCCGATACGCAGTATTTT
abundance: NA
j_gene: TRBJ2-3
v_gene: TRBV4-2
d_gene: TRBD1

CDR3aa: CASGGQGYTQYF
CDR3nt: TGCGCCAGCGGGGGACAGGGCTATACGCAGTATTTT
abundance: NA
j_gene: TRBJ2-3
v_gene: TRBV10-2
d_gene: TRBD1

CDR3aa: CASCPGQESTEAFF
CDR3nt: TGCGCCAGCTGCCCCGGACAGGAATCCACTGAAGCTTTCTTT
abundance: NA
j_gene: TRBJ1-1
v_gene: TRBV5-1
d_gene: TRBD1

CDR3aa: CASSQRDSQPQHF
CDR3nt: TGTGCCAGCAGCCAACGGGACAGTCAGCCCCAGCATTTT
abundance: NA
j_gene: TRBJ1-5
v_gene: TRBV11-2
d_gene: TRBD1

CDR3aa: CASSLPSGGGFGEQYF
CDR3nt: TGTGCCAGCAGCTTACCTAGCGGGGGAGGTTTTGGCGAGCAGTACTTC
abundance: NA
j_gene: TRBJ2-7
v_gene: TRBV7-8
d_gene: TRBD2

CDR3aa: CASSRWSQGTEAFF
CDR3nt: TGTGCCAGCTCACGTTGGTCTCAGGGAACTGAAGCTTTCTTT
abundance: few
j_gene: TRBJ1-1
v_gene: TRBV18
d_gene: NA

CDR3aa: CASSLAGRISYEQYF
CDR3nt: TGTGCCAGCAGTTTAGCAGGCAGAATCTCCTACGAGCAGTACTTC
abundance: NA
j_gene: TRBJ2-7
v_gene: TRBV28
d_gene: NA

CDR3aa: CASSYRGSGSAFF
CDR3nt: TGTGCCAGCAGTTACCGGGGGTCGGGATCGGCTTTCTTT
abundance: few
j_gene: TRBJ1-1
v_gene: TRBV6-5
d_gene: NA

CDR3aa: CASSESPTGAELFF
CDR3nt: TGCGCCAGCAGTGAGTCTCCCACAGGCGCGGAACTGTTTTTT
abundance: NA
j_gene: TRBJ1-4
v_gene: TRBV10-1
d_gene: NA

CDR3aa: CASSRTVYNEQFF
CDR3nt: TGTGCCAGCAGCAGGACAGTTTACAATGAGCAGTTCTTC
abundance: NA
j_gene: TRBJ2-1
v_gene: TRBV6-5
d_gene: NA

CDR3aa: CASSSTGVYEQYF
CDR3nt: TGTGCCAGCAGTTCGACAGGGGTCTACGAGCAGTACTTC
abundance: NA
j_gene: TRBJ2-7
v_gene: TRBV27
d_gene: TRBD1

CDR3aa: CASSQDLWRGARYNEQFF
CDR3nt: TGTGCCAGCAGCCAAGATTTGTGGCGGGGGGCTCGATACAATGAGCAGTTCTTC
abundance: NA
j_gene: TRBJ2-1
v_gene: TRBV14
d_gene: TRBD2

CDR3aa: CASSPRESHTGELFF
CDR3nt: TGTGCCAGCTCACCACGCGAGAGCCACACCGGGGAGCTGTTTTTT
abundance: NA
j_gene: TRBJ2-2
v_gene: TRBV18
d_gene: NA

CDR3aa: CASSQDWGRWVAYSNQPQHF
CDR3nt: TGCGCCAGCAGCCAAGATTGGGGCCGCTGGGTCGCCTATAGCAATCAGCCCCAGCATTTT
abundance: NA
j_gene: TRBJ1-5
v_gene: TRBV4-3
d_gene: NA

CDR3aa: CSVEHPIYGYTF
CDR3nt: TGCAGCGTTGAACATCCCATCTATGGCTACACCTTC
abundance: NA
j_gene: TRBJ1-2
v_gene: TRBV29-1
d_gene: NA

CDR3aa: CASGPSSGSTDTQYF
CDR3nt: TGCGCCAGCGGTCCTTCTAGCGGGAGCACAGATACGCAGTATTTT
abundance: NA
j_gene: TRBJ2-3
v_gene: TRBV5-1
d_gene: TRBD2

CDR3aa: CASSPPDATSYNEQFF
CDR3nt: TGTGCCAGCAGTCCCCCCGATGCCACTTCTTACAATGAGCAGTTCTTC
abundance: NA
j_gene: TRBJ2-1
v_gene: TRBV28
d_gene: NA

CDR3aa: CASSFMSGGNQPQHF
CDR3nt: TGTGCCAGCAGCTTCATGTCAGGGGGCAATCAGCCCCAGCATTTT
abundance: NA
j_gene: TRBJ1-5
v_gene: TRBV7-9
d_gene: NA

CDR3aa: CASSFQGSKTQYF
CDR3nt: TGTGCCAGCAGCTTCCAGGGGTCGAAGACCCAGTACTTC
abundance: NA
j_gene: TRBJ2-5
v_gene: TRBV11-3
d_gene: NA

CDR3aa: CASSVGWGAGETQYF
CDR3nt: TGTGCCAGCAGCGTAGGGTGGGGCGCCGGGGAGACCCAGTACTTC
abundance: NA
j_gene: TRBJ2-5
v_gene: TRBV9
d_gene: NA

CDR3aa: CASSWMPGGGGARVEKLFF
CDR3nt: TGTGCCAGCAGCTGGATGCCGGGAGGGGGGGGCGCGAGAGTTGAAAAACTGTTTTTT
abundance: NA
j_gene: TRBJ1-4
v_gene: TRBV7-9
d_gene: NA

CDR3aa: CASSPRSGRVGYTF
CDR3nt: TGTGCCAGCAGCCCTAGGTCGGGGAGGGTAGGCTACACCTTC
abundance: NA
j_gene: TRBJ1-2
v_gene: TRBV7-2
d_gene: NA

CDR3aa: CASRRGTSAWGTDTQYF
CDR3nt: TGTGCCAGCAGACGCGGGACTAGCGCTTGGGGCACAGATACGCAGTATTTT
abundance: NA
j_gene: TRBJ2-3
v_gene: TRBV2
d_gene: TRBD2

CDR3aa: CASSTRQGGTGELFF
CDR3nt: TGTGCCAGCAGCACTCGACAGGGGGGCACCGGGGAGCTGTTTTTT
abundance: NA
j_gene: TRBJ2-2
v_gene: TRBV9
d_gene: TRBD1